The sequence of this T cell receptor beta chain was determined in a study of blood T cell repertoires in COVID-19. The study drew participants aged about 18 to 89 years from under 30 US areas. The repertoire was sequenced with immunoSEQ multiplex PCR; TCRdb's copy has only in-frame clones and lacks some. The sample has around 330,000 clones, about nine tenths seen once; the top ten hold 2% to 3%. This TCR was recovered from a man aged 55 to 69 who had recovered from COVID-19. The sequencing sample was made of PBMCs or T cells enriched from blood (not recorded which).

The CDR3 bases are TGCGCCAGCAGCCAAGATCGGGCAGGGAATAACTATGGCTACACCTTC. Translated: CASSQDRAGNNYGYTF. The chain carries TRBV4-1 and TRBJ1-2, with TRBD1 as a possible D gene (5 bases). Looked up from germline, CDR1 is MGHRA and CDR2 is YSYEKL. V was cut by 0 bases and J by 1 base, with 12 bases left in between. This CDR3 is 16 amino acids long.